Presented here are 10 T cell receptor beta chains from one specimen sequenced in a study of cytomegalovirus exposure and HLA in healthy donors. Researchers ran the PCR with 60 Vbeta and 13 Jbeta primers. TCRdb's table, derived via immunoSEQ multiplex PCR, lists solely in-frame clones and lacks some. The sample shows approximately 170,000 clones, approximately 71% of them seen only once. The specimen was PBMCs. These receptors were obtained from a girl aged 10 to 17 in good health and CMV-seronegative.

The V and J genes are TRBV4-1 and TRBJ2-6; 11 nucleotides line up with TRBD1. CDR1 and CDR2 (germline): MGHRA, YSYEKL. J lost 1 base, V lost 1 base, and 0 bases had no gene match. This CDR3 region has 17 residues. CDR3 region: CASSQGDRGSGANVLTF. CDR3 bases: TGCGCCAGCAGCCAAGGGGACAGGGGGTCTGGGGCCAACGTCCTGACTTTC.

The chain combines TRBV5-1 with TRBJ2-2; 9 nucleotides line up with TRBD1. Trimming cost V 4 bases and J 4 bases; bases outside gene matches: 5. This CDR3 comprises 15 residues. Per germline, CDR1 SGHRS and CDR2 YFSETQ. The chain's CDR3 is CASSRDRAGTGELFF. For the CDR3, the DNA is TGCGCCAGCAGCCGGGACAGGGCGGGCACCGGGGAGCTGTTTTTT.

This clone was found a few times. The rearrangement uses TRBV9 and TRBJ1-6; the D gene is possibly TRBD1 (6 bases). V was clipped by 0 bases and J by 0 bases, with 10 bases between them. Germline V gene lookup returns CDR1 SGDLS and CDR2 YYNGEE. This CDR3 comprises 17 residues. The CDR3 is CASSVGDISSYNSPLHF. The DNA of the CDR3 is TGTGCCAGCAGCGTAGGGGACATCAGCTCCTATAATTCACCCCTCCACTTT.

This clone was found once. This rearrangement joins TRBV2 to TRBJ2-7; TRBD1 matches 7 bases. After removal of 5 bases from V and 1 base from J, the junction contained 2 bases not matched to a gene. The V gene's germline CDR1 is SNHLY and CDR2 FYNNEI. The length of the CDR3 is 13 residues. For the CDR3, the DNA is TGTGCCAGCAGTTACAGGGGATCCTACGAGCAGTACTTC. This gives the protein CASSYRGSYEQYF.

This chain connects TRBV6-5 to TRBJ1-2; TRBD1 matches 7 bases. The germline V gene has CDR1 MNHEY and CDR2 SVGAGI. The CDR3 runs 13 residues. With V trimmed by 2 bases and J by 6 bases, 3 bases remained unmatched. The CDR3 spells CASSYPTGNGYTF. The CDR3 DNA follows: TGTGCCAGCAGTTACCCGACAGGGAATGGCTACACCTTC.

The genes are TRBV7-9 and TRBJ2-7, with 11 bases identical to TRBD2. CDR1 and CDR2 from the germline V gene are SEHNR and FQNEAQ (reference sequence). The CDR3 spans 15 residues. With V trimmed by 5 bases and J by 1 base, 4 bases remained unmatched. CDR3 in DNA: TGTGCCAGCAGCGCGACTAGCGGGGAATCCTACGAGCAGTACTTC. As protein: CASSATSGESYEQYF.

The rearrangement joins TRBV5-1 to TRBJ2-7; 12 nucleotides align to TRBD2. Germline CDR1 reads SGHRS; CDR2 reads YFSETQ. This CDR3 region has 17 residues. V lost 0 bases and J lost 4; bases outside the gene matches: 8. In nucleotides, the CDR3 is TGCGCCAGCAGCTTGGCTTCACTAGCGGGGGGCGGTTACGAGCAGTACTTC. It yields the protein CASSLASLAGGGYEQYF.

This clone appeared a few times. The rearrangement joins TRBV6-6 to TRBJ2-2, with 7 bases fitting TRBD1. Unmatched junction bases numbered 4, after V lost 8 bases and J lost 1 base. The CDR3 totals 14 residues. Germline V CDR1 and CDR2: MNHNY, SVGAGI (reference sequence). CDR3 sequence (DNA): TGTGCCAGCCTGGGGACAGTGAACACCGGGGAGCTGTTTTTT. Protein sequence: CASLGTVNTGELFF.

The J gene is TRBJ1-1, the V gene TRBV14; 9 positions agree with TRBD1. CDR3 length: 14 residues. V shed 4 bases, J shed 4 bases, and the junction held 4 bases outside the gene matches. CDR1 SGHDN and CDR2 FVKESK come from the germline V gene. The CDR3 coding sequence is TGTGCCAGCAGCCCTACAGGGGGCGTCACTGAAGCTTTCTTT. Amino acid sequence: CASSPTGGVTEAFF.

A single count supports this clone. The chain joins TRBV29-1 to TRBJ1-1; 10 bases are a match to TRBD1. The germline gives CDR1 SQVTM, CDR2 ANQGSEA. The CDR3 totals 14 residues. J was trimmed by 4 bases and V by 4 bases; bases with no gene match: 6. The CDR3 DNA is TGCAGCGTTGGGGGAAGGGACAGGGGCACTGAAGCTTTCTTT. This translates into CSVGGRDRGTEAFF.